This TCR beta chain was found in a study of OX40 agonist ivuxolimab in advanced cancers. Regarding the research as a whole: Ivuxolimab was a fully human IgG2 agonistic monoclonal antibody targeting the costimulatory receptor OX40 (CD134). Intravenous ivuxolimab was administered to patients every 2 weeks at six dose levels: 0.01, 0.1, 0.3, 1.5, 3 and 10 mg/kg. Of the approximately 50 dose-escalation patients, hepatocellular carcinoma was present in around 19, melanoma in about 15, renal cell carcinoma in 9 and head and neck cancer in 9. In the dose-escalation cohort, around 80% of patients were male, and the mean age was roughly 56 years with a range of roughly 23 to 90. Patients were allowed to have had prior anti-PD-1, anti-PD-L1 or anti-CTLA-4 therapy, and 40% of the dose-escalation patients had been treated with checkpoint inhibitors. Partial responses occurred in three dose-escalation patients, of whom one had hepatocellular carcinoma and two had cutaneous melanoma. Peripheral TCRbeta sequencing aimed to test whether ivuxolimab altered TCR sequence diversity and caused clonal T-cell expansion. The paper reports the monotherapy dose-escalation portion (N = 52 patients) of the phase I ivuxolimab trial.

This clone appeared a single time. Its antigen is currently not known. Per-base quality was not reported, and no clone a single base away is much larger than it. To sequence the TCRbeta CDR3 region, genomic DNA was isolated from the sorted cells. The immunoSEQ Assay was used for sequencing of TCRbeta CDR3 regions. In its TCRdb copy, this immuneACCESS table keeps in-frame sequences only and misses some clones. Where compared with another copy, unresolved V genes explain less than half of these, and the others have no known cause. The sample data list 43,000 or so clones, and 77% of these were observed just once. The ten largest make up more than 2.5% of the sample. Summary of the overall study and its limitations: Low levels of normalized T-cell clonal expansion were also shown by some nonresponding patients. After ivuxolimab, CD8+ T cells had more expanded clones than CD4+ T cells on average. In partial responders in the 0.1-3.0 mg/kg groups, normalized peripheral clonal expansion was found to be among the lowest, especially among CD8+ T cells. Clonal expansion of both CD4+ and CD8+ blood T cells was observed from baseline to week 6 at doses 0.1 to 3.0 mg/kg. The antigen specificity of the peripheral T cells that underwent clonal expansion was not determined.

Patients with autoimmune disease history or receiving systemic immunosuppression were excluded from the trial. Peripheral blood for TCR sequencing was collected from all dose cohorts at baseline, on cycle 4 day 1, and on cycle 7 day 1. The samples were drawn from a first-in-human, open-label, multicenter phase I dose-escalation trial of ivuxolimab. Adults with locally advanced or metastatic melanoma, renal cell carcinoma, hepatocellular carcinoma or head and neck squamous cell carcinoma were enrolled in the trial. CD4+ and CD8+ T cells were sorted separately from peripheral blood before TCR sequencing. The sample in question was CD4+ or CD8+ T cells sorted from blood, obtained in a trial of the OX40 agonist ivuxolimab. The clonotype originates from an adult with an advanced solid tumor such as melanoma, head and neck, liver or kidney cancer.

In nucleotides, the sequence is TGTGCCAGCAGCGATTACCTCGACAGCCTCGCCGGCTACACCTTC. It specifies CASSDYLDSLAGYTF. The chain is made from TRBV9 and TRBJ1-2, and TRBD1 may be the D gene, going by 5 matching bases. V is pared back by 3 bases and J by 8 bases, with 20 bases lying between the germline termini. CDR1 and CDR2 (SGDLS, YYNGEE) derive from the germline V gene. There are 15 amino acids in the CDR3, from cysteine to phenylalanine inclusive. The CDR3 DNA has 45 bases and is translated from base 1.